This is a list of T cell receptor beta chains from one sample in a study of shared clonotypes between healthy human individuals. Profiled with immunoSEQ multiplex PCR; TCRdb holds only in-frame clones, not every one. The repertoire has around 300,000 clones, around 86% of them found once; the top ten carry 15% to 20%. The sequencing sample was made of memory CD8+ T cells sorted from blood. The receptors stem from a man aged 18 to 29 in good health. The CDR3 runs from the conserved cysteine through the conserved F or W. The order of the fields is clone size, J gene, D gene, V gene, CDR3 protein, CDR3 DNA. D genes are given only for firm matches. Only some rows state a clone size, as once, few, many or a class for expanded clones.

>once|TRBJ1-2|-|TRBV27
CASSLIPLDDYGYTF
TGTGCCAGCAGTTTAATACCGCTTGATGACTATGGCTACACCTTC
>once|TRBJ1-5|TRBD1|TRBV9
CASSGQGADQPQHF
TGTGCCAGCAGCGGACAGGGGGCGGATCAGCCCCAGCATTTT
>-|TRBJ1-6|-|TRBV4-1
CASSQDTASPLHF
TGCGCCAGCAGCCAAGATACAGCCTCACCCCTCCACTTT
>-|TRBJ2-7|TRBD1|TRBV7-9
CASSPKDRGYYEQYF
TGTGCCAGCAGCCCGAAGGACAGGGGGTACTACGAGCAGTACTTC
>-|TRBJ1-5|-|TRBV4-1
CASSQDETGDIHSSNQPQHF
TGCGCCAGCAGCCAAGATGAGACAGGAGATATCCACTCTAGCAATCAGCCCCAGCATTTT
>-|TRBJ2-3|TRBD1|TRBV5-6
CASSLGADRVHLQYF
TGTGCCAGCAGCTTGGGGGCCGACAGGGTTCATTTGCAGTATTTT
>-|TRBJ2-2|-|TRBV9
CASRGLDSANTGELFF
TGTGCCAGCAGAGGGCTTGACAGTGCGAACACCGGGGAGCTGTTTTTT
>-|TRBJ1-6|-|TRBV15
CATSRANGNSPLHF
TGTGCCACCAGCAGAGCCAACGGAAATTCACCCCTCCACTTT
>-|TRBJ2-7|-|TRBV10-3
CAINGGLGEQYF
TGTGCCATCAACGGCGGGTTGGGGGAGCAGTACTTC
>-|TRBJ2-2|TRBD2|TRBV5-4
CASSFRLAGGYTGELFF
TGTGCCAGCAGCTTTCGACTAGCGGGAGGTTACACCGGGGAGCTGTTTTTT
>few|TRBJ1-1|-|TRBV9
CASREHELGTEAFF
TGTGCCAGCAGAGAACACGAGCTTGGGACTGAAGCTTTCTTT
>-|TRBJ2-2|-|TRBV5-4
CASSFPEGGPNTGELFF
TGTGCCAGCAGCTTCCCGGAAGGGGGGCCCAACACCGGGGAGCTGTTTTTT
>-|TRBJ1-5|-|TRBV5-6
CASSLWQGNQPQHF
TGTGCCAGCAGCTTGTGGCAGGGGAATCAGCCCCAGCATTTT
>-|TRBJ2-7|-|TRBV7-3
CASSPYGNLPYEQYF
TGTGCCAGCAGCCCGTACGGGAACTTGCCCTACGAGCAGTACTTC
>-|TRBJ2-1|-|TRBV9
CASNGGLPYNEQFF
TGTGCCAGCAACGGGGGCCTCCCGTACAATGAGCAGTTCTTC
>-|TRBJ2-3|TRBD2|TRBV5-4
CAAQAGGADTQYF
TGTGCCGCACAGGCGGGAGGGGCAGATACGCAGTATTTT
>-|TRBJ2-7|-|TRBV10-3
CAISTPVGYEQYF
TGTGCCATCAGCACGCCGGTTGGCTACGAGCAGTACTTC
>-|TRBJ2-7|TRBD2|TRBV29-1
CSVASWGVIAGGYEQYF
TGCAGCGTTGCCTCCTGGGGGGTAATAGCGGGAGGGTACGAGCAGTACTTC
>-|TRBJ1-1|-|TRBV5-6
CASSLLGQPPVRTEAFF
TGTGCCAGCAGCTTGTTAGGTCAGCCTCCGGTGAGGACTGAAGCTTTCTTT
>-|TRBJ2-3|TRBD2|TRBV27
CASKLFSSGGGDTQYF
TGTGCCAGCAAACTATTTTCTAGCGGGGGGGGAGATACGCAGTATTTT
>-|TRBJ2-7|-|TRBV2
CASSEALAGAAGYEQYF
TGTGCCAGCAGTGAAGCGCTGGCGGGGGCGGCTGGGTACGAGCAGTACTTC
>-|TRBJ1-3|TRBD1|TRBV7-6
CASSPGTDSGNTIYF
TGTGCCAGCAGCCCCGGGACAGACTCTGGAAACACCATATATTTT
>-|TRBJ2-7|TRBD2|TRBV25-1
CASSKTGTSGNYEQYF
TGTGCCAGCAGTAAAACCGGGACTAGCGGGAACTACGAGCAGTACTTC
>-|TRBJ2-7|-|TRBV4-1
CASSLIAESSYEQYF
TGCGCCAGCAGCCTAATAGCGGAAAGCTCCTACGAGCAGTACTTC
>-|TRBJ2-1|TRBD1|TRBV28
CASSFTGVSSYNEQFF
TGTGCCAGCAGTTTTACAGGGGTGAGCTCCTACAATGAGCAGTTCTTC
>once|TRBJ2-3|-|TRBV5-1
CASSSGRRADTQYF
TGCGCCAGCAGCTCAGGGAGGAGGGCAGATACGCAGTATTTT
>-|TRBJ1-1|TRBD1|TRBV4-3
CASSQRDRASEAFF
TGCGCCAGCAGCCAGAGGGACAGGGCCTCTGAAGCTTTCTTT
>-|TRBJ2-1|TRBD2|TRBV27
CASISGTSGYNEQFF
TGTGCCAGCATTTCTGGGACTAGCGGCTACAATGAGCAGTTCTTC
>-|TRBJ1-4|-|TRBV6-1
CASAEGGGEKLFF
TGTGCCAGCGCGGAGGGAGGAGGTGAAAAACTGTTTTTT
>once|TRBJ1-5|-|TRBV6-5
CASSPVGGGNQPQHF
TGTGCCAGCAGTCCAGTTGGAGGCGGCAATCAGCCCCAGCATTTT